This paragraph reports one T cell receptor (beta chain). Measured with immunoSEQ multiplex PCR; TCRdb has only the in-frame clones, and not every one. The table lists tens of thousands of clones, under 90% of them singletons. The CDR3 length is 15 residues. V shed 3 bases and J shed 2 bases, with 10 bases lying between them. Germline values: CDR1 MNHNS, CDR2 SASEGT. This sample was taken from a study of blood T cell repertoires in COVID-19. The sample taken for sequencing was peripheral blood. The receptor was isolated from a woman between 65 and 79 years old with acute or convalescent COVID-19. This sequence joins TRBV6-1 and TRBJ1-4; perhaps TRBD1 as D (6 bases). The CDR3 sequence is CASSDAGETNEKLFF. The CDR3 DNA follows: TGTGCCAGCAGTGACGCAGGGGAGACTAATGAAAAACTGTTTTTT.